These 2 T cell receptor beta chains share one sample of origin, sequenced in a study of blood T cell repertoires in COVID-19. Libraries were prepared by immunoSEQ multiplex PCR; TCRdb keeps only in-frame clonotypes and omits some of them. The sample consists of hundreds of thousands of clones, 82% of them appearing once. Input material: PBMCs or T cells enriched from blood (not recorded which). The receptor set was obtained from a middle-aged man who had been exposed to COVID-19.

The chain is built from TRBV5-4 and TRBJ1-6, with D perhaps TRBD1 (5 bases). This CDR3 has 16 amino acids. Between the trimmed V and J ends, which lost 4 bases and 5 bases, there was a span of 16 bases. The V gene's germline CDR1 is SGHNT and CDR2 YYREEE (reference sequence). CDR3 sequence (DNA): TGTGCCAGCAGCCCCTTACCCAGGGTGAATAATTCACCCCTCCACTTT. Residues: CASSPLPRVNNSPLHF. The full variable domain, its missing parts supplied by reference TRBV5-4 and TRBJ1-6, is ETGVTQSPTHLIKTRGQQVTLRCSSQSGHNTVSWYQQALGQGPQFIFQYYREEENGRGNFPPRFSGLQFPNYSSELNVNALELDDSALYLCASSPLPRVNNSPLHFGNGTRLTVT.

V is TRBV25-1 and J is TRBJ2-5; TRBD2 is a possible D gene (6 bases). Germline values: CDR1 MGHDK, CDR2 SYGVNS. V was clipped by 8 bases and J by 2 bases, with 12 bases between them. The length of the CDR3 is 13 residues. In DNA, the CDR3 is TGTGCCAGCGGCTTCGGGGGACAAGAGACCCAGTACTTC. The encoded protein is CASGFGGQETQYF.